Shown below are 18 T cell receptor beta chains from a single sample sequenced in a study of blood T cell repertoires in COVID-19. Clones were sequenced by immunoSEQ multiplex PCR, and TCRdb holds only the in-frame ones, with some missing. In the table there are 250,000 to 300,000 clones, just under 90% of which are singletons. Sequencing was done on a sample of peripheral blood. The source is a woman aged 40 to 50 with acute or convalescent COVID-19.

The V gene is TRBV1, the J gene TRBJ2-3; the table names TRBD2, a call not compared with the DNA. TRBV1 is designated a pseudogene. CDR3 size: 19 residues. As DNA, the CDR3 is TGCACCAACAACGGACTAGCGGGGGGAAACAAACAGAGCACAGATACGCAGTATTTT. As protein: CTNNGLAGGNKQSTDTQYF.

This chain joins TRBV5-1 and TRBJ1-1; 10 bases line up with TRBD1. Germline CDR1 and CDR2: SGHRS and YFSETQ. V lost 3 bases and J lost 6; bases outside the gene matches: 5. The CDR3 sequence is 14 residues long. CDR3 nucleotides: TGCGCCAGCAGCTGGGGAGGACAGGGGGCTGAAGCTTTCTTT. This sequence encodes CASSWGGQGAEAFF.

As DNA, the CDR3 is TGTGCCAGCAGCCAACTGAGGGGGCGCGGCGAAAAACTGTTTTTT. It is translated as CASSQLRGRGEKLFF. The V call is TRBV14, the J call TRBJ1-4; TRBD1 matches 7 bases. Germline V gene data show CDR1 as SGHDN and CDR2 as FVKESK. CDR3 size: 15 residues. Unmatched junction bases numbered 8, after V lost 2 bases and J lost 8 bases.

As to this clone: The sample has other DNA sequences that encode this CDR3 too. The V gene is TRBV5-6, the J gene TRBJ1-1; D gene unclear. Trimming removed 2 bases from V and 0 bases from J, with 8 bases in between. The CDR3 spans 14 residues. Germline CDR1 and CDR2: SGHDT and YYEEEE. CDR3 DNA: TGTGCCAGCAGCTTTGACACCTTGAACACTGAAGCTTTCTTT. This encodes CASSFDTLNTEAFF.

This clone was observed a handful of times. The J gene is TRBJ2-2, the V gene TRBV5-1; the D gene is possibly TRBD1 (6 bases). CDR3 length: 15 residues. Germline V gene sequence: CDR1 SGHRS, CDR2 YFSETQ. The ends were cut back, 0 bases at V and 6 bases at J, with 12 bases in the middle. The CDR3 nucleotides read TGCGCCAGCAGCTTGGCGCCAGGGGCCCCCGGGGAGCTGTTTTTT. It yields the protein CASSLAPGAPGELFF.

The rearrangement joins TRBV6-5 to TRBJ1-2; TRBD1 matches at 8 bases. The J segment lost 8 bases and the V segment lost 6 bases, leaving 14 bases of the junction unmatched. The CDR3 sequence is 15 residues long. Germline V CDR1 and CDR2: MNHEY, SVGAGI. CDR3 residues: CASSALETGELGYTF. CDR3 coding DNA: TGTGCCAGCAGCGCCCTGGAGACAGGGGAGTTGGGCTACACCTTC.

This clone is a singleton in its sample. Here the CDR3 reads CASSYSRVRGNTEAFF. The CDR3 DNA follows: TGTGCCAGCAGTTACTCCAGAGTAAGGGGGAACACTGAAGCTTTCTTT. J is TRBJ1-1 and V is TRBV6-5, with a weak D call TRBD1 (5 bases). Trimming took 0 bases from V and 1 from J, leaving 12 bases between them. In germline, CDR1 is MNHEY, CDR2 SVGAGI. The CDR3 extends over 16 amino acids.

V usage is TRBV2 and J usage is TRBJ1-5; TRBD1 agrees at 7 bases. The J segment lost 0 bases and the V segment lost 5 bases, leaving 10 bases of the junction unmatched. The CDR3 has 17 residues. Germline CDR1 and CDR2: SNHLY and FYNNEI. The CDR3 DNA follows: TGTGCCAGCAGTCATGCGAGTGGGACAGCTAGCAATCAGCCCCAGCATTTT. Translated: CASSHASGTASNQPQHF. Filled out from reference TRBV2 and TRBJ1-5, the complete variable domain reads EPEVTQTPSHQVTQMGQEVILRCVPISNHLYFYWYRQILGQKVEFLVSFYNNEISEKSEIFDDQFSVERPDGSNFTLKIRSTKLEDSAMYFCASSHASGTASNQPQHFGDGTRLSIL.

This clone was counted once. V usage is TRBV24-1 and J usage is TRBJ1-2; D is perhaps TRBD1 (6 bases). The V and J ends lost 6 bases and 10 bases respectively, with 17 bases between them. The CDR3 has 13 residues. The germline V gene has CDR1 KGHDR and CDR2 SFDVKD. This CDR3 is CATSTQTGTTYTF. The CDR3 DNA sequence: TGTGCCACCAGTACCCAGACAGGCACCACCTACACCTTC.

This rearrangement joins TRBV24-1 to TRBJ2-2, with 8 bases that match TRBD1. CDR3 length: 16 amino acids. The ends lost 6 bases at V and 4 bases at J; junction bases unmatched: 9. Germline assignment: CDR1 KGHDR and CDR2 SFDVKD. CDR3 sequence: CATSSPQGAVTGELFF. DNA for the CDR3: TGTGCCACCAGTTCCCCGCAGGGGGCGGTCACCGGGGAGCTGTTTTTT.

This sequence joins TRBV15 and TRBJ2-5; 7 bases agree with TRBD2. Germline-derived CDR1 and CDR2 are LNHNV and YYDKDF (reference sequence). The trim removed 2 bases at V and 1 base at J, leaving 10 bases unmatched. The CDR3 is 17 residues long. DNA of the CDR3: TGTGCCACCAGCAGAAACACCGGGGGGAGGGCCCAAGAGACCCAGTACTTC. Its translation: CATSRNTGGRAQETQYF.

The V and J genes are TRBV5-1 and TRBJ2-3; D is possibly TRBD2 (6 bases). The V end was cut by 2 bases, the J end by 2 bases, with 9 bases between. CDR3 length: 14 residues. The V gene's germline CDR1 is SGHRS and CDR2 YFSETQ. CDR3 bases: TGCGCCAGCAGCTTCCGGGAGACCACAGATACGCAGTATTTT. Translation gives CASSFRETTDTQYF. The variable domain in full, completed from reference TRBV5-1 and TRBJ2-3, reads KAGVTQTPRYLIKTRGQQVTLSCSPISGHRSVSWYQQTPGQGLQFLFEYFSETQRNKGNFPGRFSGRQFSNSRSEMNVSTLELGDSALYLCASSFRETTDTQYFGPGTRLTVL.

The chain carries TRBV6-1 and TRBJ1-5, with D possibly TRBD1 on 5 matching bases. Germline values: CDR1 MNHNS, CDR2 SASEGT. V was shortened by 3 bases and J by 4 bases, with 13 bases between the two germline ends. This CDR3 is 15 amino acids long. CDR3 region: CASSDVPGGNQPQHF. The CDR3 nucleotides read TGTGCCAGCAGTGATGTCCCCGGGGGGAATCAGCCCCAGCATTTT.

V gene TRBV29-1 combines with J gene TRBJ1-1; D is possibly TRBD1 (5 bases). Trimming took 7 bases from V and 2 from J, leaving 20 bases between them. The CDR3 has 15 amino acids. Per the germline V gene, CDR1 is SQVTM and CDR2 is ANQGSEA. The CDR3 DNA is TGCAGCGCCCCGGTCGCAGGGTCGGGTAACACTGAAGCTTTCTTT. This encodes CSAPVAGSGNTEAFF.

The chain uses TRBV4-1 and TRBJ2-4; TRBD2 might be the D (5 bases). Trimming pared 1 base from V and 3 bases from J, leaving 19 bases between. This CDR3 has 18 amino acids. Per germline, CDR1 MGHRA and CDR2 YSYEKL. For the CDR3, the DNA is TGCGCCAGCAGCCAAGGGGGAAGGCTAGGAGGAGGCAAAAACATTCAGTACTTC. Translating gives CASSQGGRLGGGKNIQYF.

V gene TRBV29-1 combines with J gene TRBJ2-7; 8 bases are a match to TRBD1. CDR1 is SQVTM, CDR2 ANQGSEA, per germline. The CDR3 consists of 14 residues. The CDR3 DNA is TGCAGTGCTATCGGGACAGGTTTTCCCTACGAGCAGTACGTC. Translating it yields CSAIGTGFPYEQYV.

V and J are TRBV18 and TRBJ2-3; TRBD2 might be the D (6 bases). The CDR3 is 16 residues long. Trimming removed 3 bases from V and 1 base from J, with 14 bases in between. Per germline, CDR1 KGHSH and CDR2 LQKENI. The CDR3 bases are TGTGCCAGCTCACCGCGCGGGGCCCAGGGCACAGATACGCAGTATTTT. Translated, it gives CASSPRGAQGTDTQYF.

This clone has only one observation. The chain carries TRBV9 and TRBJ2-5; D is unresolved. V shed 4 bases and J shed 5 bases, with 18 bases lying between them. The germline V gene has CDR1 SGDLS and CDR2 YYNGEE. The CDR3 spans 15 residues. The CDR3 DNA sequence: TGTGCCAGCAGCCCCCTGACTGGCGTCCGGGAGACCCAGTACTTC. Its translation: CASSPLTGVRETQYF. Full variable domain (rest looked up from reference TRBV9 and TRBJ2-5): DSGVTQTPKHLITATGQRVTLRCSPRSGDLSVYWYQQSLDQGLQFLIQYYNGEERAKGNILERFSAQQFPDLHSELNLSSLELGDSALYFCASSPLTGVRETQYFGPGTRLLVL.